This is a list of T cell receptor beta chains from one sample in a study of monozygotic twins with inflammatory bowel disease. Each CDR3 protein gets one entry in TCRdb, which reprocessed the 5' RACE reads and gives no DNA. This sample's clone table lists approximately 160,000 distinct CDR3 sequences. Sequencing was carried out using blood. The receptors shown here come from a human donor with ulcerative colitis or Crohn's disease, or a healthy co-twin of an affected twin (not recorded which). Each CDR3 is given with its conserved first and last residue. The order of the fields is CDR3 protein, V gene, J gene.

CDR3: CSVDGQDYGYTF
V: TRBV29-1
J: TRBJ1-2

CDR3: CAISESVADTQYF
V: TRBV10-3
J: TRBJ2-3

CDR3: CASSGEPGYNEQFF
V: TRBV28
J: TRBJ2-1

CDR3: CASSPGQSTSYEQYF
V: TRBV5-4
J: TRBJ2-7

CDR3: CASSQDRVKGAFF
V: TRBV7-9
J: TRBJ1-1

CDR3: CASSFVGRELFF
V: TRBV5-1
J: TRBJ2-2

CDR3: CASTLMLGALYEQYF
V: TRBV7-2
J: TRBJ2-7

CDR3: CASSTQGSTEAFF
V: TRBV19
J: TRBJ1-1

CDR3: CASSGTGFSYNEQFF
V: TRBV5-1
J: TRBJ2-1

CDR3: CASSPGRQGNTEAFF
V: TRBV7-3
J: TRBJ1-1

CDR3: CASSQETGLRYEQYF
V: TRBV4-2
J: TRBJ2-7

CDR3: CAWSVPTSRSDTQYF
V: TRBV30
J: TRBJ2-3

CDR3: CSAPPRSGRGSTDTQYF
V: TRBV20-1
J: TRBJ2-3